This T cell receptor (beta chain) was recovered during a study of T-cell reconstitution after alpha-beta-depleted transplantation in children. Unique molecular identifiers were used to barcode this TCRbeta library. TCRdb independently ran MiXCR on the PCR reads; one entry per CDR3 protein. The profile covers approximately 1,000,000 distinct CDR3 sequences, with 25% to 35% appearing a single time and about 28% taken by the ten largest. The clonotype originates from a boy in the first two years of life who had a stem cell transplant for SCID, so the T cells may come from the graft donor. The input for sequencing was PBMCs, mostly from graft donor cells, taken 360 days after TCRalphabeta/CD19-depleted stem cell transplant.

For the CDR3, the DNA is TGTGCCAGCAGCCTTCCCTTTTATGTTTCGTACAATGAGCAGTTCTTC. This gives the protein CASSLPFYVSYNEQFF. This chain links TRBV12-3 or TRBV12-4 with TRBJ2-1; no clear D. The CDR3 is 16 amino acids. Trimming stripped 6 bases from V and 4 bases from J, with 19 bases between.